This T cell receptor beta chain was sequenced during a study of beta chain features in type 1 diabetes. Study results and limitations: Among all four CD4+ subsets, Type 1 diabetes patients had TCRB CDR3s that were moderately but significantly shorter. In type 1 diabetes patients, VDJ junctions had fewer insertions; deletions at these junctions were more frequent.

This clone was detected a few times. Its antigen is unknown. V lost 5 bases to trimming and J lost 2 bases, with 10 bases between them. The CDR3 runs 13 residues. The germline gives CDR1 SGHTA, CDR2 FQGNSA. The isolated RNA, all of it, was reverse transcribed, so expressed TCRB transcripts were what got sequenced. This table comes from immunoSEQ multiplex PCR, and its TCRdb copy is limited to in-frame clones, with some not included. This sample has 200,000 to 250,000 clones; about 63% occur once, and the top ten carry about 0.05%. The receptor was isolated from a man in his thirties or forties in good health. What was sequenced was naive CD4+ T cells from blood. The V call is TRBV7-2, the J call TRBJ2-7; the D is unclear. For the CDR3, the DNA is TGTGCCAGCAGCCTCGAAGAGACCTACGAGCAGTACTTC. The encoded protein is CASSLEETYEQYF.